This T cell receptor (beta chain) was sequenced in a study of spatial heterogeneity in lung cancer. Study-level information: The cohort: over 65 early-stage, untreated non-small cell lung cancer patients. Among detected sequences, beta-chain ones consistently exceeded alpha-chain ones in number.

This clonotype was seen at least ten times. The study tagged each TCR cDNA molecule with a unique molecular identifier. TCRdb reprocessed the 5' RACE reads with MiXCR, giving one entry per CDR3 protein. In the table there are about 120,000 distinct CDR3 sequences, less than 15% of which are singletons. Germline V gives CDR1 SGHTA, CDR2 FQGTGA. This CDR3 is built from 13 residues. V lost 5 bases to trimming and J lost 3 bases, with 11 bases between them. As to time point: blood at routine non-recurrence follow-up after resection. Unsorted samples of tumor, nontumor lung or frozen PBMC had their whole RNA sequenced.

The source of this sequence is a male donor with early-stage non-small cell lung cancer. The chain uses TRBV7-3 and TRBJ2-7; tentatively, D is TRBD1 or TRBD2 (5 bases each). This specimen was PBMCs, taken at follow-up. CDR3 amino acids: CASSPQGVYEQYF. The DNA for the CDR3 is TGTGCCAGCAGCCCTCAGGGAGTCTACGAGCAGTACTTC.